The 6 T cell receptor beta chains listed next were all sequenced from one sample in a study of blood T cells in healthy people across ages. Alongside a J-beta primer mix, a sample-barcoded 5' primer served in a second PCR lasting roughly 6 to 11 cycles. One entry per CDR3 protein, called by TCRdb with MiXCR from the 5' RACE reads. The table records approximately 690,000 distinct CDR3 sequences, roughly two fifths of them present only once. The sequencing sample was made of blood. The receptors stem from a man aged 80 or over in good health.

This clonotype has a handful of counts. CDR3 bases: TGCGCCAGCAGCAGGGACTCTCCGGGAGATGAGCAGTTCTTC. Protein: CASSRDSPGDEQFF. This chain uses TRBV5-1 with TRBJ2-1, with D possibly being TRBD2 (6 bases). The CDR3 runs 14 residues. Germline CDR1 SGHRS, CDR2 YFSETQ. The V and J ends lost 4 bases and 8 bases respectively, with 16 bases between them. The full variable domain, rest sourced from reference TRBV5-1 and TRBJ2-1, is KAGVTQTPRYLIKTRGQQVTLSCSPISGHRSVSWYQQTPGQGLQFLFEYFSETQRNKGNFPGRFSGRQFSNSRSEMNVSTLELGDSALYLCASSRDSPGDEQFFGPGTRLTVL.

J is TRBJ2-3 and V is TRBV7-2; D is possibly TRBD1 (6 bases). This CDR3 is built from 17 residues. The germline gives CDR1 SGHTA, CDR2 FQGNSA. V was cut by 1 base and J by 1 base, with 15 bases left in between. The CDR3 DNA follows: TGTGCCAGCAGCTTAGATTCTAGCAGGGGAGGCACAGATACGCAGTATTTT. This encodes CASSLDSSRGGTDTQYF.

This clonotype was seen at least ten times. At one end, the junction sequence differs from germline, possibly due to a read error. The rearrangement joins TRBV5-1 to TRBJ2-3; D remains unclear. Germline V gene lookup returns CDR1 SGHRS and CDR2 YFSETQ. CDR3 length equals 11 residues. The CDR3 DNA is TGTGCCAGCAGCTTCGGAGATACGCAGTATTTT. Its protein product is CASSFGDTQYF.

The V and J genes are TRBV5-1 and TRBJ2-6, with D maybe TRBD1 (6 bases). CDR3 length: 16 residues. Trimming shortened V by 4 bases and J by 0 bases, and 11 bases separated the two germline ends. Germline V lookup: CDR1 SGHRS, CDR2 YFSETQ. The CDR3 reads CASSTDRRSGANVLTF. CDR3 DNA: TGCGCCAGCAGCACGGACAGACGCTCTGGGGCCAACGTCCTGACTTTC.

With respect to this clonotype: A much larger clone is a single base away; this may be a read error. The chain recombines TRBV12-3 or TRBV12-4 with TRBJ2-7; 12 bases align to TRBD2. CDR3 size: 17 residues. The V segment lost 6 bases and the J segment 0 bases; nucleotides outside the gene matches: 9. The CDR3 loop reads CASRRAGLAGNSYEQYF. As DNA, the CDR3 is TGTGCCAGCAGACGCGCCGGACTAGCGGGAAACTCCTACGAGCAGTACTTC.

The rearrangement joins TRBV6-6 to TRBJ2-7; unclear D gene. CDR1 and CDR2 from the germline V gene are MNHNY and SVGAGI (reference sequence). The CDR3 contains 12 residues. With 6 bases removed from V and 5 bases from J, the gap between germline ends came to 11 bases. The CDR3 DNA reads as TGTGCCAGCAGCCTCGCTAGGGACGAGCAGTACTTC. This sequence encodes CASSLARDEQYF.